This T cell receptor beta chain is drawn from a study of graft-versus-host responses after intestinal transplantation. Looking at the study overall: Recipients had transplants, and these were multivisceral, liver-intestinal, or isolated intestinal. Each patient got anti-thymocyte globulin induction, then tacrolimus and steroids for around three years.

Measured with immunoSEQ multiplex PCR; TCRdb has only the in-frame clones, and not every one. The sample lists 85,000 to 100,000 clones, about 94% occurring once. Study outcomes and limitations: In recipient marrow, GvH clones were found, and some appeared first in ileum or blood.

This CDR3 has 15 amino acids. Trimming removed 2 bases at V and 2 bases at J, with 10 bases between. CDR1 and CDR2 (germline): ENHRY, SYGVKD. Remarks on this clone: Its cognate antigen is unknown.

The rearrangement links TRBV10-3 to TRBJ1-3; possible D gene TRBD1, 5 bases. Sequencing used unstimulated CD4+ T cells sorted from spleen or lymph node cells, obtained before intestinal transplant. This TCR derives from a human donor who received an intestinal transplant. In DNA form, the CDR3 reads TGTGCCATCAGTGAGCAGGGAGGTCCTGGAAACACCATATATTTT. This encodes CAISEQGGPGNTIYF.